This T cell receptor (beta chain) was sequenced in a study of cytomegalovirus exposure and HLA in healthy donors. The study ran its PCR with 60 Vbeta and 13 Jbeta primers. Sequenced by immunoSEQ multiplex PCR; TCRdb stores in-frame clones only, minus some. The sample includes around 300,000 clones, roughly four fifths of them seen just once. In the case of this clone: The antigen remains unidentified.

The CDR3 covers 15 residues. CDR1 is MGHDK and CDR2 is SYGVNS in the germline V gene. V trimming: 1 base; J trimming: 2 bases; junction bases outside the gene matches: 3. Study-level results: Information on immune exposure was restricted to one variable (CMV serostatus). In a later analysis, most CMV-associated TCR beta chains appeared HLA-restricted. The study recorded over 150 TCR beta chains that were cytomegalovirus-associated. Reports described diagnosis of cytomegalovirus status by the classifier as highly specific and sensitive.

The receptor's source is a woman in her thirties or forties in good health and CMV-seropositive. Sequencing was carried out using PBMCs. This sequence joins TRBV25-1 and TRBJ2-7, with 9 bases aligning to TRBD2. The CDR3 reads CASSELAGATYEQYF. The DNA for the CDR3 is TGTGCCAGCAGTGAATTAGCGGGAGCGACCTACGAGCAGTACTTC.